This TCR beta chain came from a study of shared clonotypes between healthy human individuals. Findings of the study overall: Naive CD4 clonotypes overlapped across a handful of donors at roughly 5%. As a rule, naive subsets had a larger estimated richness than memory subsets.

TCRdb's copy holds only in-frame clones and misses some; the assay was immunoSEQ multiplex PCR. The data show 1.5 million to 1.9 million clones, with nearly 99% seen just once and about 0.4% held by the top ten. Worth noting for this clone: What it recognizes is unknown.

The sequencing sample was made of naive CD4+ T cells sorted from blood. The subset here: CD45RA+ positively selected. This TCR derives from a man younger than 45 in good health.

For the CDR3, the DNA is TGCGCCAGCAGTTCGGGACAAATTTACAATGAGCAGTTCTTC. Its protein is CASSSGQIYNEQFF. V is TRBV5-1 and J is TRBJ2-1; TRBD1 is a possible D gene (6 bases). V dropped 5 bases and J dropped 4 bases, with 13 bases sitting between them. This CDR3 has 14 residues. Germline loops: CDR1 SGHRS, CDR2 YFSETQ.